The 15 T cell receptor beta chains below come from one sample, sequenced in a study of CD8 T cells in ankylosing spondylitis. TCRdb fed the 5' RACE reads into MiXCR, producing one record per CDR3 protein. This sample has about 300,000 distinct CDR3 sequences; around 10% occur once, and the top ten carry 8% to 9.5%. Material for sequencing was blood, either unsorted or a sorted T cell fraction (not recorded which). The receptors here all came from a female donor with ankylosing spondylitis or in good health (not recorded which).

This clonotype has just a few counts. The gene calls are TRBV20-1 and TRBJ2-2; 12 bases line up with TRBD2. The CDR3 runs 15 residues. CDR1 and CDR2 from the germline V gene are DFQATT and SNEGSKA (reference sequence). V gave up 4 bases and J gave up 6 bases; unmatched junction bases: 6. CDR3 amino acids: CSAKPGTSGPGELFF. CDR3 sequence (DNA): TGCAGTGCTAAACCCGGGACTAGCGGGCCCGGGGAGCTGTTTTTT.

The chain recombines TRBV12-3 or TRBV12-4 with TRBJ2-5; the D gene is possibly TRBD1 (6 bases). The CDR3 spans 13 residues. Trimming took off 5 bases at V and 5 bases at J, with 12 bases between the two ends. The CDR3 spells CASSMGARETQYF. CDR3 nucleotides: TGTGCCAGCAGTATGGGGGCCCGCGAGACCCAGTACTTC.

This clonotype was found many times. The chain combines TRBV20-1 with TRBJ2-1; D is ambiguous. The CDR3 totals 11 residues. V lost 2 bases and J 5 bases, leaving 4 bases between the germline ends. Germline loops: CDR1 DFQATT, CDR2 SNEGSKA (reference sequence). The CDR3 region has the DNA TGCAGTGCTAGAAGGGACAATGAGCAGTTCTTC. This gives the protein CSARRDNEQFF.

This clonotype was seen many times. The chain has TRBV9 and TRBJ2-3; 9 nucleotides agree with TRBD1. In germline, CDR1 is SGDLS, CDR2 YYNGEE. V trimming: 0 bases; J trimming: 3 bases; junction bases outside the gene matches: 5. This CDR3 is built from 16 residues. The CDR3 loop reads CASSVAGTGITDTQYF. CDR3 nucleotides: TGTGCCAGCAGCGTAGCAGGGACAGGGATTACAGATACGCAGTATTTT.

The CDR3 is CASSPPGPHEQYF. In DNA, the CDR3 is TGTGCCAGCTCACCACCAGGACCCCACGAGCAGTACTTC. The V call is TRBV18, the J call TRBJ2-7, with D unresolved. The CDR3 runs 13 residues. Between the trimmed V and J ends, which lost 0 bases and 5 bases, there was a span of 8 bases. Germline CDR1 and CDR2: KGHSH and LQKENI.

V gene TRBV5-1 combines with J gene TRBJ2-3; TRBD2 aligns across 7 bases. CDR3 length: 16 amino acids. Per germline, CDR1 SGHRS and CDR2 YFSETQ. Trimming took 2 bases from V and 5 from J; bases not matched to a gene: 11. CDR3 sequence (DNA): TGCGCCAGCAGCTTCCTCTTAGCGGGTCCCAGAGATACGCAGTATTTT. This encodes CASSFLLAGPRDTQYF.

In its sample, this clonotype was seen a few times. This chain links TRBV4-1 with TRBJ1-2; D gene unclear. Germline V gene data show CDR1 as MGHRA and CDR2 as YSYEKL. V dropped 0 bases and J dropped 8 bases, with 13 bases sitting between them. The CDR3 spans 14 residues. This chain's CDR3 is CASSQDGVTWGYTF. The CDR3 DNA reads TGCGCCAGCAGCCAAGATGGGGTAACCTGGGGCTACACCTTC.

This clonotype occurred many times. The rearrangement links TRBV29-1 to TRBJ2-3; weak D call: TRBD1 (6 bases). Trimming shortened V by 5 bases and J by 7 bases, and 13 bases separated the two germline ends. Looked up from germline, CDR1 is SQVTM and CDR2 is ANQGSEA. This CDR3 contains 12 residues. As DNA, the CDR3 is TGCAGCGTTATGACAGGTCTTCATACGCAGTATTTT. Translated: CSVMTGLHTQYF.

This clonotype was seen many times. The V and J genes are TRBV7-2 and TRBJ2-1; possible D gene TRBD2, 6 bases. Germline CDR1 reads SGHTA; CDR2 reads FQGNSA. The CDR3 consists of 14 residues. V gave up 3 bases and J gave up 4 bases, with 10 bases separating them. The DNA of the CDR3 is TGTGCCAGCAGCTTCGGCGGGAAGTACAATGAGCAGTTCTTC. Amino acids: CASSFGGKYNEQFF.

This clonotype was detected many times. The chain couples TRBV7-8 to TRBJ2-1; TRBD2 matches at 12 bases. The CDR3 runs 18 residues. The germline CDR1 and CDR2 sequences are SGHVS and FQNEAQ. Germline trimming cut 1 base from V and 7 bases from J; bases unmatched to any gene: 11. CDR3 residues: CASSLVGRLAGVVNEQFF. As DNA, the CDR3 is TGTGCCAGCAGCTTAGTCGGGAGACTAGCGGGAGTAGTTAATGAGCAGTTCTTC.

There are many counts of this clonotype. The chain recombines TRBV5-1 with TRBJ1-2; D might be TRBD1 (5 bases). Germline values: CDR1 SGHRS, CDR2 YFSETQ. V lost 2 bases, J lost 6 bases, and 14 bases lay in between. CDR3 size: 14 residues. The CDR3 DNA is TGCGCCAGCAGCTTCGTTTTGGGGGGGGATGGCTACACCTTC. It specifies CASSFVLGGDGYTF.

Only a few counts were recorded for this clonotype. The CDR3 loop reads CASSRFLGTDIQYF. The CDR3 nucleotides read TGCGCCAGCAGTCGTTTTTTGGGCACCGACATTCAGTACTTC. The V gene is TRBV10-2, the J gene TRBJ2-4; no reliable D call. The V end was cut by 5 bases, the J end by 8 bases, with 16 bases between. The CDR3 runs to 14 residues. Germline V gene lookup returns CDR1 WSHSY and CDR2 SAAADI.

This clonotype was seen at least ten times. The V call is TRBV25-1, the J call TRBJ1-1; no definite D call. This CDR3 has 13 residues. In germline, CDR1 is MGHDK, CDR2 SYGVNS. V shed 6 bases and J shed 2 bases, with 10 bases lying between them. The CDR3, as DNA: TGTGCCAGCAGACCAAGAAGAAACACTGAAGCTTTCTTT. This encodes CASRPRRNTEAFF.

This clonotype has ten or more counts. The chain couples TRBV5-1 to TRBJ2-3, with 7 bases identical to TRBD1. The CDR3 runs 14 residues. Unmatched junction bases numbered 4, after V lost 2 bases and J lost 4 bases. The germline gives CDR1 SGHRS, CDR2 YFSETQ. The CDR3 reads CASSFQGVADTQYF. The CDR3, as DNA: TGCGCCAGCAGCTTCCAGGGGGTAGCAGATACGCAGTATTTT. Complete variable domain (other parts from reference TRBV5-1 and TRBJ2-3): KAGVTQTPRYLIKTRGQQVTLSCSPISGHRSVSWYQQTPGQGLQFLFEYFSETQRNKGNFPGRFSGRQFSNSRSEMNVSTLELGDSALYLCASSFQGVADTQYFGPGTRLTVL.

This clonotype was picked up many times. This chain joins TRBV2 and TRBJ1-2; a possible D gene is TRBD1 (6 bases). Trimming shortened V by 5 bases and J by 0 bases, and 10 bases separated the two germline ends. This CDR3 contains 14 residues. Germline lookup yields CDR1 SNHLY and CDR2 FYNNEI. In nucleotides, the CDR3 is TGTGCCAGCAGTCGGACAGAATCTAACTATGGCTACACCTTC. Amino acids: CASSRTESNYGYTF.